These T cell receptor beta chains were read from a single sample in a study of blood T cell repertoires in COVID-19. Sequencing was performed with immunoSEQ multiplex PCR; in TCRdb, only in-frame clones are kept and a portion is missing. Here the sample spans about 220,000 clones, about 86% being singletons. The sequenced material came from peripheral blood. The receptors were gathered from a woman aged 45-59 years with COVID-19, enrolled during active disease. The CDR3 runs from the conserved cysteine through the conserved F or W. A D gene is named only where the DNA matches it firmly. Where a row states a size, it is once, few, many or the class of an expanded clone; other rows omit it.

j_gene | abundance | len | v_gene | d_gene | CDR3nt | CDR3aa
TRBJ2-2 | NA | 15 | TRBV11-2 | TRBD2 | TGTGCCAGCAGCTTGCCTAGCGGTGCAACCGGGGAGCTGTTTTTT | CASSLPSGATGELFF
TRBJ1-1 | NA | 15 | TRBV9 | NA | TGTGCCAGCAGCGTCGACGGACAGCCGAACACTGAAGCTTTCTTT | CASSVDGQPNTEAFF
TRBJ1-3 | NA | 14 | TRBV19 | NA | TGTGCCAGTAGTTTCAGGGGATCAGGAAACACCATATATTTT | CASSFRGSGNTIYF
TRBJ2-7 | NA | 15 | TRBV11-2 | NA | TGTGCCAGCAGCCCTTCGACAGGAGCTTCCTACGAGCAGTACTTC | CASSPSTGASYEQYF
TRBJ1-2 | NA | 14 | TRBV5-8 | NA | TGTGCCAGCAGCCCGTACCGGGAAAACTATGGCTACACCTTC | CASSPYRENYGYTF
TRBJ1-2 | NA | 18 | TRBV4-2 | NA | TGTGCCAGCAGCCTTCTCCACCTAAGGAGCCTACCTAACTATGGCTACACCTTC | CASSLLHLRSLPNYGYTF
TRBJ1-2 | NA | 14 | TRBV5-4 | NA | TGTGCCAGCAGCGCTAAAAGACCTGCGGATGGCTACACCTTC | CASSAKRPADGYTF
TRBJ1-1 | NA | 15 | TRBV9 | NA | TGTGCCAGCAGCGTAGCTCTAGGCGAGGGTACTGAAGCTTTCTTT | CASSVALGEGTEAFF
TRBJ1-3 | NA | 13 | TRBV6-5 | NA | TGTGCCAGCAGTTATCGTCCGGGAAACACCATATATTTT | CASSYRPGNTIYF
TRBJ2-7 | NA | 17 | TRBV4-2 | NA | TGTGCCAGCAGCCAAGGGCTTAGGGTGGGGCTGTCCTACGAGCAGTACTTC | CASSQGLRVGLSYEQYF
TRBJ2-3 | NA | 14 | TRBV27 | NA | TGTGCCACCCGGGGGTCTTCTAGCACAGATACGCAGTATTTT | CATRGSSSTDTQYF
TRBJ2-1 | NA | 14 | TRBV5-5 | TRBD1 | TGTGCCAGCAGCCAGGGACAGGCAGCGAATGAGCAGTTCTTC | CASSQGQAANEQFF
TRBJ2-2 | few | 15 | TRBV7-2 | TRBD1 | TGTGCCAGCAGCTTAAAGGGACAGGGAGTCGGGGAGCTGTTTTTT | CASSLKGQGVGELFF
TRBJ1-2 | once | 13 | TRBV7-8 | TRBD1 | TGTGCCAGCAGCTCAGGGGGTTCCTATGGCTACACCTTC | CASSSGGSYGYTF
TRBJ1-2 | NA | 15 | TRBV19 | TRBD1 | TGTGCCAGTAGTCCGGGGACAGGCTGGGATTCTGGCTACACCTTC | CASSPGTGWDSGYTF
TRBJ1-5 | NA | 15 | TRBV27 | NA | TGTGCCAGCAGTGAGGGCATCTGGACGATGCAGCCCCAGCATTTT | CASSEGIWTMQPQHF
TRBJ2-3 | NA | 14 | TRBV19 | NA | TGTGCCAGTAGTATAAATCTTAGCACAGATACGCAGTATTTT | CASSINLSTDTQYF
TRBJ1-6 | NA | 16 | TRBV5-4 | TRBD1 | TGTGCCAGCAGCTTGACGGGACAGGTGTGGAATTCACCCCTCCACTTT | CASSLTGQVWNSPLHF
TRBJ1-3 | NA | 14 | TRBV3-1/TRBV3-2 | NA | TGTGCCAGCAGCCAAGCGGCGGGGGGAAACACCATATATTTT | CASSQAAGGNTIYF
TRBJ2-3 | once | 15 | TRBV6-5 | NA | TGTGCCAGCAGTTACCGGGGTTCTCGCACAGATACGCAGTATTTT | CASSYRGSRTDTQYF
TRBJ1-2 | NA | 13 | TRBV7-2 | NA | TGTGCCAGCAGCTTAGCCGGGAGGGGAGGCTACACCTTC | CASSLAGRGGYTF
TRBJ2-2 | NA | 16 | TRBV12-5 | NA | TGTGCTAGTGGTGCCCCCGGACTACGGAACACCGGGGAGCTGTTTTTT | CASGAPGLRNTGELFF
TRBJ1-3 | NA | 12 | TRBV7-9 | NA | TGTGCCAGCAGCTTAGTGGGAGACACCATATATTTT | CASSLVGDTIYF
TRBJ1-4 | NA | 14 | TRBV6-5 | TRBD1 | TGTGCCAGCAGGCCGGACAGGGGGCGTGGAAAACTGTTTTTT | CASRPDRGRGKLFF
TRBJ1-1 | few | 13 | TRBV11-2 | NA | TGTGCCAGCAGCCGTAGGACAGAGGCTGAAGCTTTCTTT | CASSRRTEAEAFF
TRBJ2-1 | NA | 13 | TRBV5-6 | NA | TGTGCCAGCAGCTTAAACAGGGATCGTGAGCAGTTCTTC | CASSLNRDREQFF
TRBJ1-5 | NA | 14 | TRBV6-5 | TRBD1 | TGTGCCAGCGCCCGGGACAGGTTCAATCAGCCCCAGCATTTT | CASARDRFNQPQHF
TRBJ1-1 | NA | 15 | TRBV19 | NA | TGTGCCAGTAGTATACGTTACAGGGTAAAAACTGAAGCTTTCTTT | CASSIRYRVKTEAFF
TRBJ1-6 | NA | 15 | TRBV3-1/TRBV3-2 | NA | TGTGCCAGCAGCCAAGGTAGGACAGCCAATTCACCCCTCCACTTT | CASSQGRTANSPLHF
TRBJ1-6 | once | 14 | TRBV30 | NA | TGTGCCTGGAGCGCCACAGGGAAGAATTCACCCCTCCACTTT | CAWSATGKNSPLHF
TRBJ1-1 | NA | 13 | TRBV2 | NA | TGTGCCAGCCTGGGTGAGGTGAACACTGAAGCTTTCTTT | CASLGEVNTEAFF
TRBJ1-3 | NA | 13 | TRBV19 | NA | TGTGCCAGTAGTATGAGCTCTGGAAACACCATATATTTT | CASSMSSGNTIYF
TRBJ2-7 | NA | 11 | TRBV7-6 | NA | TGTGCCAGCAGCCCCCGTGGCAGTTTGTACTTC | CASSPRGSLYF
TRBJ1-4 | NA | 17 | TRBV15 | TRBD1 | TGTGCCACCAGCAACCTAATCAGGGGGGAAACTAATGAAAAACTGTTTTTT | CATSNLIRGETNEKLFF
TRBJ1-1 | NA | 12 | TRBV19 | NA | TGTGCCACTGAGTCGGGGGTCACTGAAGCTTTCTTT | CATESGVTEAFF
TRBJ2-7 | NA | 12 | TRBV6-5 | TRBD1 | TGTGCCAGCAGTCCACAGGGGTACGAGCAGTACTTC | CASSPQGYEQYF
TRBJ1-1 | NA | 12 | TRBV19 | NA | TGTGCCAGTAGTATCGGGAACACTGAAGCTTTCTTT | CASSIGNTEAFF
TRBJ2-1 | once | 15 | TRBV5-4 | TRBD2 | TGTGCCAGCAGCTATACCCCAGCGGGGAATGATGAGCAGTTCTTC | CASSYTPAGNDEQFF
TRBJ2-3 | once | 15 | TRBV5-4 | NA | TGTGCCAGCAGCCCCCCAGGGGGGAGAGCAGATACGCAGTATTTT | CASSPPGGRADTQYF
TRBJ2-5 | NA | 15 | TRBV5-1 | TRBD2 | TGCGCCAGCAGCGAAGGGAGCGGGGTGGTAGAGACCCAGTACTTC | CASSEGSGVVETQYF
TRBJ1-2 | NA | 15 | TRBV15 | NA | TGTGCCACCAGCAGAGGGGGGGGAGATATCTATGGCTACACCTTC | CATSRGGGDIYGYTF
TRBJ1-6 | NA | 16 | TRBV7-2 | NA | TGTGCCAGCAGCTTGGCAGGGGCCGACCCGAATTCACCCCTCCACTTT | CASSLAGADPNSPLHF
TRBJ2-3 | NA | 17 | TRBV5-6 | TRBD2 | TGTGCCAGCAGCTTGGCAGGTGCGGGGGGGCCCGTAGATACGCAGTATTTT | CASSLAGAGGPVDTQYF
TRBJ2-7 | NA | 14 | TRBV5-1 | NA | TGCGCCAGCAGCTTGGCAGTAGGAGGTCTCGGGCAGTACTTC | CASSLAVGGLGQYF
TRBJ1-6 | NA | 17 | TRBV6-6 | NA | TGTGCCAGCAGTCCTCATTCCAGGGGCGTAGGAAATTCACCCCTCCACTTT | CASSPHSRGVGNSPLHF
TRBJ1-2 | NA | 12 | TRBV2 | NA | TGTGCCAGCAGTGAGGGGGGCTATGGCTACACCTTC | CASSEGGYGYTF
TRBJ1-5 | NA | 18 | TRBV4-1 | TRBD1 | TGCGCCAGCAGCCAAGCCGCACTCCAGGGGGCTCGCAATCAGCCCCAGCATTTT | CASSQAALQGARNQPQHF
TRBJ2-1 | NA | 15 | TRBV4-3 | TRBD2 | TGCGCCAGCAGCCAACGGGGGGGCTCCTACAATGAGCAGTTCTTC | CASSQRGGSYNEQFF
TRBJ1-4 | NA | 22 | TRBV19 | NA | TGTGCCAGTAGTCACTTTCCCCGGGACAACTTCCTCTCTTATTCAACTAATGAAAAACTGTTTTTT | CASSHFPRDNFLSYSTNEKLFF
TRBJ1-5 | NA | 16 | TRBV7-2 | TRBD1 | TGTGCCAGCAGCCCCCGAGGGGGACAGGGGAACCAGCCCCAGCATTTT | CASSPRGGQGNQPQHF
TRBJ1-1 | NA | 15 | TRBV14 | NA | TGTGCCAGCAGCCAAGATCCCCCCGGGCAGGGTGAAGCTTTCTTT | CASSQDPPGQGEAFF
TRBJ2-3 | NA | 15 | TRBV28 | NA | TGTGCCAGCAGTTTCGAGGGGGGGGCCACAGATACGCAGTATTTT | CASSFEGGATDTQYF
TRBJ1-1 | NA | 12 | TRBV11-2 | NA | TGTGCCAGCAGCTTAGCGGGGGGAGATGCTTTCTTT | CASSLAGGDAFF
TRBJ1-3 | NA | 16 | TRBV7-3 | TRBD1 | TGTGCCAGCAGCTTTACAGGGGCAGGCTCTGGAAACACCATATATTTT | CASSFTGAGSGNTIYF
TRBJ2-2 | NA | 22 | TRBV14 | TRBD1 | TGTGCCAGCAGCCAAGTCCCAATTCTATCGACAGGGGGCCTACCGAACACCGGGGAGCTGTTTTTT | CASSQVPILSTGGLPNTGELFF
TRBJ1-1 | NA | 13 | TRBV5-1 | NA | TGCGCCAGCAGCTTCAGCGCGGGAACTGAAGCTTTCTTT | CASSFSAGTEAFF
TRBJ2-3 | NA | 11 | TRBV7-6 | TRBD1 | TGTGCCTCAGGGGGCATCGATACGCAGTATTTT | CASGGIDTQYF